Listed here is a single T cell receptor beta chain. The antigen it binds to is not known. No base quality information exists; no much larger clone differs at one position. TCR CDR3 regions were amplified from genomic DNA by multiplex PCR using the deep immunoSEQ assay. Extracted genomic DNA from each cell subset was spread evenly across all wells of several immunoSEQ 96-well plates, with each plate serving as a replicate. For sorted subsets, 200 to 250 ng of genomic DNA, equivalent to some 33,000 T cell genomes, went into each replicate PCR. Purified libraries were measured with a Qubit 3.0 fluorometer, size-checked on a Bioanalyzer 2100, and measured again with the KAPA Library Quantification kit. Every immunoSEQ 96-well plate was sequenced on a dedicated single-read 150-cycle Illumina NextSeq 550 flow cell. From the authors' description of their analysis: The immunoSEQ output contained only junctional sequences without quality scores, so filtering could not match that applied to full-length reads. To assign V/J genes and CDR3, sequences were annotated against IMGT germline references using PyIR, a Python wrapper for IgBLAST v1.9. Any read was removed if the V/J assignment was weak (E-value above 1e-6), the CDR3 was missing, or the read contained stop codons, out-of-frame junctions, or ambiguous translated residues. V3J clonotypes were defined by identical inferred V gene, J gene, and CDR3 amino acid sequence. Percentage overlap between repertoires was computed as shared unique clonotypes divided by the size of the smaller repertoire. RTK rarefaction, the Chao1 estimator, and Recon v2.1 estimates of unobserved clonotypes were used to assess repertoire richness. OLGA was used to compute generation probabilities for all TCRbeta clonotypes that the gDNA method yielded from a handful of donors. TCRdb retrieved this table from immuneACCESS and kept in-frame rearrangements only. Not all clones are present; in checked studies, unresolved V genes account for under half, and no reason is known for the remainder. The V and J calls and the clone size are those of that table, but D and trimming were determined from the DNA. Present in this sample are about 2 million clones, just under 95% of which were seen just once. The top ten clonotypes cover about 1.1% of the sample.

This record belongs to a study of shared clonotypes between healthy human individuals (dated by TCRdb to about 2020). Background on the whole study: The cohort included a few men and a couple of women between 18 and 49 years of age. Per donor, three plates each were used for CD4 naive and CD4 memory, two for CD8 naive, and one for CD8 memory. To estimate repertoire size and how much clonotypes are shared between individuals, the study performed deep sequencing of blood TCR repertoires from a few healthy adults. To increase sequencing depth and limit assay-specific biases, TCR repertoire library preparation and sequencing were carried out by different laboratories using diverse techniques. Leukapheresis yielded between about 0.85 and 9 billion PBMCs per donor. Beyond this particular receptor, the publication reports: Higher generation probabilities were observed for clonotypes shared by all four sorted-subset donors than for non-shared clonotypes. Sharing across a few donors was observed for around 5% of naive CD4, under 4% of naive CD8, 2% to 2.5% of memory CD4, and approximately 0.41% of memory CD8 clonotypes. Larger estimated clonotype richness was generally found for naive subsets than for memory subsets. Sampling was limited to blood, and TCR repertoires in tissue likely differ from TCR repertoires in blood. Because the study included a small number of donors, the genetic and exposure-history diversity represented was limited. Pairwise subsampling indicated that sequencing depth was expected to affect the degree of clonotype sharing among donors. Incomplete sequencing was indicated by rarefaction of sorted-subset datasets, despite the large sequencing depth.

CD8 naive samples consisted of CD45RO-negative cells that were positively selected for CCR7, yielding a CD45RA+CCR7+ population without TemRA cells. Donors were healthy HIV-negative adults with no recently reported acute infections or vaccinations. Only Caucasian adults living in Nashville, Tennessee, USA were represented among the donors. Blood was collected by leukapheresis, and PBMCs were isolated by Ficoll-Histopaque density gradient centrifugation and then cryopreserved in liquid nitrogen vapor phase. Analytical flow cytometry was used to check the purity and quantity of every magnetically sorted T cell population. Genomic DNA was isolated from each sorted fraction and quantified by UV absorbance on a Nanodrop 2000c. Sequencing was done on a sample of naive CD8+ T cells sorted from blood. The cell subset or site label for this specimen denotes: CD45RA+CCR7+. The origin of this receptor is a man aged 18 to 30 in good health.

The bases read TGTGCAAGTCGCTTAGTTCTCAGGGCGAACCGGGATCAGCCCCAGCATTTT. It translates to CASRLVLRANRDQPQHF. The chain joins TRBV12-2 to TRBJ1-5; the table's D call, TRBD1, was not checked against the DNA. TRBV12-2 is a pseudogene segment. There are 17 amino acids in the CDR3, from cysteine to phenylalanine inclusive. This entry keeps only the CDR3 DNA: 51 bases, framed from base 1.